Described below is a single T cell receptor beta chain sequence and its context. This clonotype was counted ten times or more. Its antigen is still unknown. The sample holds no much larger clone one base away, and base qualities are not on file. The treatment or condition tag for this specimen amounts to: allogeneic hematopoietic cell transplantation with graft depleted of TCRalphabeta T cells and CD19 B cells. Transplant recipients were children who received TCRalphabeta/CD19-depleted allogeneic hematopoietic cell grafts. The data stem from a study of T-cell reconstitution after alpha-beta-depleted transplantation in children listed by TCRdb under 2016. The study in broad terms: Using TCR repertoire profiling, the study followed T-cell immune reconstitution in a quantitative way in children after TCRalphabeta/CD19-depleted allogeneic hematopoietic cell transplantation.

Study-wide conclusions, independent of this receptor: The apparently early alphabetaT-cell count recovery about two months after transplant was reportedly dependent on only several hundred rapidly expanded clones derived from non-depleted graft cells. In some patients, the high TCRbeta diversity seen at day 60 was put down to recipient T cells and intrathymic progenitors that had survived conditioning. Over subsequent months, a decline in hyperexpanded clone frequencies was noted, and after one year, T-cell counts and TCRbeta diversity were mostly ascribed to newly produced T cells.

Per the germline V gene, SQVTM is the CDR1 and ANQGSEA is the CDR2. Taken from cysteine to phenylalanine, the CDR3 has 14 residues. The CDR3 DNA has 42 bases and is translated from base 1. The V and J ends are trimmed by 0 bases and 6 bases, leaving 15 bases between them. Libraries came from PCR. Reads for this sample came from an Illumina HiSeq 2500. Molecular barcoding was employed in the preparation of TCR libraries, with unique molecular identifiers being used to normalize TCRbeta repertoire quantification. TCRdb ran its own pipeline on the public reads, namely fastp trimming at Q25 and MiXCR clone calling, and kept in-frame beta chains. Every distinct CDR3 protein forms one entry, paired with its most common genes and DNA. This sample has hundreds of thousands of distinct CDR3 sequences in its table, and approximately 13% of those were observed once. The ten largest clones capture around 2.2% of the sample.

This TCR was sampled from a male patient between 10 and 17 years old who had a stem cell transplant for acute myeloid leukemia, so the T cells may come from the graft donor. Recombination connected TRBV29-1 to TRBJ2-7; the D gene cannot be resolved reliably. This material consisted of PBMCs, mostly from graft donor cells, taken 360 days after TCRalphabeta/CD19-depleted stem cell transplant. CDR3 sequence: CSVEDRSSTAEQYF. Here is the DNA: TGCAGCGTTGAAGATCGAAGCTCCACGGCCGAGCAGTACTTC.